The rows below give T cell receptor beta chains drawn from one sample of a study of T cell changes during pregnancy in multiple sclerosis. Measured with immunoSEQ multiplex PCR; TCRdb has only the in-frame clones, and not every one. The table records 100,000 or so clones, 85% to 95% of them present only once. The sequences come from peripheral blood, collected after pregnancy. Source of these receptors: a female donor in good health, enrolled as a control in a pregnancy study. The CDR3 runs from the conserved cysteine through the conserved F or W. The order of the fields is J gene, D gene, V gene, clone size, CDR3 DNA, CDR3 protein. D genes are given only for firm matches. Only part of the rows carry a size: once, few, many, or a class if the clone is expanded.

TRBJ1-2,-,TRBV6-5,-,TGTGCCAGCAGTCTACAGGGAAGAACTAACTATGGCTACACCTTC,CASSLQGRTNYGYTF
TRBJ2-3,-,TRBV18,-,TGTGCCAGCTCACCACAGAGGGGGTATTCCACAGATACGCAGTATTTT,CASSPQRGYSTDTQYF
TRBJ1-2,-,TRBV27,few,TGTGCCAGCAGCAGCCGGGACACGGCTAACTATGGCTACACCTTC,CASSSRDTANYGYTF
TRBJ2-1,-,TRBV16,-,TGTGCCAGCAGCCAAGGCCAGGGGATGGGGGCGGTGAATGAGCAGTTCTTC,CASSQGQGMGAVNEQFF
TRBJ1-5,-,TRBV6-6,-,TGTGCCAGCAGAAGGGAGCTGGAGTATCAGCCCCAGCATTTT,CASRRELEYQPQHF
TRBJ1-1,-,TRBV25-1,-,TGTGCCAGCAGTGAAAGGCAGGCCGCCGAAGCTTTCTTT,CASSERQAAEAFF
TRBJ2-1,-,TRBV5-1,-,TGCGCCAGCGGAATAGGGGGATCCTACAATGAGCAGTTCTTC,CASGIGGSYNEQFF
TRBJ2-1,-,TRBV11-1,-,TGTGCCAGCAGCTTATCTCCGGGAGAAGCATACAATGAGCAGTTCTTC,CASSLSPGEAYNEQFF
TRBJ2-1,TRBD2,TRBV27,-,TGTGCCAGCATTCTACTAGCGGGGCACAATGAGCAGTTCTTC,CASILLAGHNEQFF
TRBJ2-3,-,TRBV5-4,-,TGTGCCAGCAGCTTGTTTTCGGATACGCAGTATTTT,CASSLFSDTQYF
TRBJ2-2,-,TRBV5-1,-,TGCGCCAGCAGCTTGGTTGGGGCCGGGGGGCACGGGGAGCTGTTTTTT,CASSLVGAGGHGELFF
TRBJ2-5,-,TRBV15,-,TGTGCCACCAGCAGAGACAGGGAAGAGACCCAGTACTTC,CATSRDREETQYF
TRBJ2-7,-,TRBV6-6,-,TGTGCCAGCACCAACCGGGGAGGGGGGGTCTACGAGCAGTACTTC,CASTNRGGGVYEQYF
TRBJ2-2,TRBD2,TRBV18,-,TGTGCCAGCTCACCCCGTGGGGGGGCGAACACCGGGGAGCTGTTTTTT,CASSPRGGANTGELFF
TRBJ2-3,-,TRBV6-6,-,TGTGCCAGCAACTTACGTTGGGCCGGCACAGATACGCAGTATTTT,CASNLRWAGTDTQYF
TRBJ1-2,TRBD1,TRBV19,-,TGTGCCAGTAGTATGACAGGGCCCAACTATGGCTACACCTTC,CASSMTGPNYGYTF
TRBJ1-1,-,TRBV29-1,-,TGCAGCGCTGGGAGGGGTGAGAACACTGAAGCTTTCTTT,CSAGRGENTEAFF
TRBJ1-2,TRBD1,TRBV5-1,-,TGCGCCAGCAGACAGGACAGGGGACTCTATGGCTACACCTTC,CASRQDRGLYGYTF
TRBJ2-7,TRBD1,TRBV28,-,TGTGCCAGCAGTTACCGGGACAGGGAGTCGTACGAGCAGTACTTC,CASSYRDRESYEQYF
TRBJ1-1,-,TRBV7-9,-,TGTGCCAGCACCCATTTTAACACTGAAGCTTTCTTT,CASTHFNTEAFF
TRBJ1-1,TRBD1,TRBV4-1,-,TGCGCCAGCAGCCATCGGACCGGGACAGGGGTGGCCACTGAAGCTTTCTTT,CASSHRTGTGVATEAFF
TRBJ1-2,-,TRBV11-2,-,TGTGCCAGCAGCTTAGGGGGCGTAGACTATGGCTACACCTTC,CASSLGGVDYGYTF
TRBJ1-5,-,TRBV28,-,TGTGCCAGCAGTCAGGGTCGGTGGGACAATCAGCCCCAGCATTTT,CASSQGRWDNQPQHF
TRBJ1-1,-,TRBV28,once,TGTGCCAGCAGTTTACCCCGGGGGGCGAGCACTGAAGCTTTCTTT,CASSLPRGASTEAFF
TRBJ2-7,TRBD1,TRBV7-9,-,TGTGCCAGCAGCCAGGGGACAGGGACCTACGAGCAGTACTTC,CASSQGTGTYEQYF
TRBJ2-7,TRBD1,TRBV2,-,TGTGCCAGCAGGGGGGGCAGGGGGCTTGTCGAGCAGTACTTC,CASRGGRGLVEQYF
TRBJ1-2,-,TRBV28,-,TGTGCCAGCAGCCCCCGACAATCCTATGGCTACACCTTC,CASSPRQSYGYTF
TRBJ2-5,-,TRBV28,-,TGTGCCAGCAGTTTCGCTGACAGCCAAGAGACCCAGTACTTC,CASSFADSQETQYF
TRBJ1-5,TRBD1,TRBV19,few,TGTGCCAGTCGTCCCTGGGCAGGGGGAAATCAGCCCCAGCATTTT,CASRPWAGGNQPQHF
TRBJ2-1,TRBD2,TRBV28,-,TGTGCCAGCGACAAGGGGACTAGCGGGTACAATGAGCAGTTCTTC,CASDKGTSGYNEQFF
TRBJ1-2,-,TRBV7-9,-,TGTGCCAGCAGTTTTACAGGGTCCCTCTATGGCTACACCTTC,CASSFTGSLYGYTF
TRBJ2-7,TRBD1,TRBV5-1,-,TGCGCCAGCAGCTTGGAGGCAGGGGGCTACGGGGAGCAGTACTTC,CASSLEAGGYGEQYF
TRBJ2-1,TRBD2,TRBV15,-,TGTGCCACCAGCGGGATGCGGGGGTGGGGGTTCTTC,CATSGMRGWGFF
TRBJ1-3,-,TRBV18,-,TGTGCCAGCTCGACACTGACAGGCTCTGGAAACACCATATATTTT,CASSTLTGSGNTIYF
TRBJ1-1,-,TRBV5-1,-,TGCGCCAGCAGCTTGGTTGGGAGCACTGAAGCTTTCTTT,CASSLVGSTEAFF
TRBJ2-7,TRBD2,TRBV6-1,-,TGTGCCAGCAGTCAGACTAGCGGAGGGGGGTACGAGCAGTACTTC,CASSQTSGGGYEQYF
TRBJ2-3,-,TRBV30,-,TGTGCCTGGAGCGTGGGCGTTAGCACAGATACGCAGTATTTT,CAWSVGVSTDTQYF
TRBJ2-5,-,TRBV15,-,TGTGCCACCAGCATGAGGACCGGGGGTCAAGAGACCCAGTACTTC,CATSMRTGGQETQYF
TRBJ2-4,TRBD1,TRBV6-1,once,TGTGCCAGCAGTGTCCGGGACAGGGTGGGCCAAAACATTCAGTACTTC,CASSVRDRVGQNIQYF
TRBJ1-1,-,TRBV6-1,-,TGTGCCAGCAGTCAGGGCTTGGGCACTGAAGCTTTCTTT,CASSQGLGTEAFF
TRBJ2-7,TRBD2,TRBV27,-,TGTGCCAGCAGGCTACTAGCGGAGGGCTCCTACGAGCAGTACTTC,CASRLLAEGSYEQYF